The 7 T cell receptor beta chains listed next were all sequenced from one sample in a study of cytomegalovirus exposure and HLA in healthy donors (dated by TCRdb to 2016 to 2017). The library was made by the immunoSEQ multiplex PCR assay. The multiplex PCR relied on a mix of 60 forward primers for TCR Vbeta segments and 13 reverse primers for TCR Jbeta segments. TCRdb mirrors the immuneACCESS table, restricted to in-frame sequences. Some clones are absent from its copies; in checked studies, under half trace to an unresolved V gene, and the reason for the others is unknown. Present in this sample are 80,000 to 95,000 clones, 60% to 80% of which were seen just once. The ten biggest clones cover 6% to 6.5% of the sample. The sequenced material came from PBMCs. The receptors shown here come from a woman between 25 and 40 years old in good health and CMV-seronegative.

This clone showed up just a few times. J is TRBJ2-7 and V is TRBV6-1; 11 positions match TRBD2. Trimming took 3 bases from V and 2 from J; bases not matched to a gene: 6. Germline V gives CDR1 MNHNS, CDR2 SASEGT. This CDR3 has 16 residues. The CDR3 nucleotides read TGTGCCAGCAGTGACGGCATGACTAGCGGGGCCTACGAGCAGTACTTC. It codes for CASSDGMTSGAYEQYF.

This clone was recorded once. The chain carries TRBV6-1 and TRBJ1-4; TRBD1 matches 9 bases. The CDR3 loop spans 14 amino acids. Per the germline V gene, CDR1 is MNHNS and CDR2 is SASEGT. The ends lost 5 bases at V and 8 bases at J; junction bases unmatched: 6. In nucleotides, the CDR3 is TGTGCCAGCAGTCTTGGGGACAGGGACGAAAAACTGTTTTTT. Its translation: CASSLGDRDEKLFF.

The CDR3, as DNA: TGTGCCAGCTCCGCGGGACAGCGAAACACCGGGGAGCTGTTTTTT. Amino acid sequence: CASSAGQRNTGELFF. The chain has TRBV18 and TRBJ2-2; D is perhaps TRBD1 (7 bases). Germline CDR1 reads KGHSH; CDR2 reads LQKENI. This CDR3 has 15 residues. Trimming cost V 6 bases and J 2 bases, with 13 bases left between them.

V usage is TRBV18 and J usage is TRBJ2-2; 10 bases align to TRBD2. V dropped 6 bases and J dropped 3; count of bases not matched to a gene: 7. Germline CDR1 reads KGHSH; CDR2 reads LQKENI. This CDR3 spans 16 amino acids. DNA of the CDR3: TGTGCCAGCTCTTCGCTAGCGGGGGCCGACACCGGGGAGCTGTTTTTT. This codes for CASSSLAGADTGELFF.

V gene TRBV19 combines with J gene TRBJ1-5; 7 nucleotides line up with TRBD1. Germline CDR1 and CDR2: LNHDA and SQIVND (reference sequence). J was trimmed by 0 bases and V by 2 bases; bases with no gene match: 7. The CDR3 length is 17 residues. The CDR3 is CASSIRQGQDSNQPQHF. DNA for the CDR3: TGTGCCAGTAGTATAAGACAGGGTCAAGATAGCAATCAGCCCCAGCATTTT.

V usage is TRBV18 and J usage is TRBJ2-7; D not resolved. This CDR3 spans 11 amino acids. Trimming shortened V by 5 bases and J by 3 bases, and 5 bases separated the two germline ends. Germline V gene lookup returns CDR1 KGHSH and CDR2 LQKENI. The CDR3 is CASSGLYEQYF. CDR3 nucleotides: TGTGCCAGCTCAGGGCTCTACGAGCAGTACTTC. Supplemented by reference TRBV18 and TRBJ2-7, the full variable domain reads NAGVMQNPRHLVRRRGQEARLRCSPMKGHSHVYWYRQLPEEGLKFMVYLQKENIIDESGMPKERFSAEFPKEGPSILRIQQVVRGDSAAYFCASSGLYEQYFGPGTRLTVT.

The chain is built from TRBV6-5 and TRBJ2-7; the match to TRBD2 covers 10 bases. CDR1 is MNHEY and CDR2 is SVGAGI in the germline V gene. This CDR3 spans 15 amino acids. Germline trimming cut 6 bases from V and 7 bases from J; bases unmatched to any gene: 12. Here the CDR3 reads CASSPWGSGGLEQYF. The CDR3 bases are TGTGCCAGCAGCCCCTGGGGTAGCGGGGGGTTGGAGCAGTACTTC.